This TCR beta chain was sequenced in a study of spatial heterogeneity in lung cancer (dated by TCRdb to the late 2010s). General notes on the study: More beta-chain than alpha-chain transcripts were consistently detected, likely reflecting higher beta-chain transcript abundance. TCR transcript counts in tumor regions correlated strongly with a T cell transcriptional module score from matched bulk RNA-seq. In the raw uncorrected reads, each unique combination of TCR and UMI appeared more than ten times on average. The study quantitatively compared TCR alpha and beta repertoires across multiple tumor regions, matched nontumor lung and blood in non-small cell lung cancer. Nonsynonymous mutation counts, determined by whole-exome sequencing of tumor tissue, were related to TCR repertoire features. At surgery, both alpha and beta chains were TCR-sequenced in approximately 210 tumor regions, about 61 matched nontumor lung samples and 50 to 60 PBMC samples. Summary of the overall study and its limitations: The number of expanded intratumoral alpha and beta TCRs correlated with the tumor nonsynonymous mutation count. Counts of ubiquitous and regional expanded TCRs were found to correlate with counts of ubiquitous and regional nonsynonymous mutations, respectively. Confirming at a functional level the hypothesis that regional TCRs recognize regional mutations was considered to require additional single-cell paired TCR alpha and beta sequencing. TCR-seq coverage of tumor T cells was estimated to be only about 7% for alpha chains and approximately 12% for beta chains.

What this sample's time point label stands for: sample taken at primary tumor resection. The donors were around 69 patients from the lung TRACERx cohort who had early-stage, untreated non-small cell lung cancer. For TCR sequencing, whole RNA was extracted from tumor and nontumor lung tissue, or from cryopreserved PBMC samples, and no cell sorting was done. Only patients with enough RNA available from two or more tumor regions were chosen for TCR sequencing. A lung pathologist reviewed the tumor and adjacent nontumor lung specimens before the specimens were selected. This clonotype counts as medium-sized (0.01 to 0.1%). It has no known antigen specificity. No base quality information exists; no much larger clone differs at one position. Because the library targeted alpha chains, this beta chain is an off-target read whose size means little. The library was produced with 5' RACE. TCRdb records NextSeq 500 as the sequencer. In the TCR library protocol, a unique molecular identifier was attached to each TCR cDNA molecule so that PCR and sequencing errors could be corrected. The study's own analysis went as follows. TCR identification, UMI-based error correction and CDR3 extraction were all carried out with Decombinator tools. TCRs above a frequency of 2 per 1,000, corresponding to the top 1% of the tumor frequency distribution, were defined as expanded. Expanded tumor TCRs were classed as regional if statistically deemed absent (corrected P<0.05) from at least one tumor region, otherwise ubiquitous. Renyi diversity was calculated using the R vegan package after each repertoire was subsampled 100 times to 5,000 TCRs. CDR3 similarity networks were constructed using string-kernel similarity of amino acid triplets, with links drawn between CDR3s whose pairwise similarity was above 0.82. TCRdb ran its own pipeline on the public reads, namely fastp trimming at Q25 and MiXCR clone calling, and kept in-frame beta chains. All rows with the same CDR3 protein become a single entry with the most common DNA and genes. The V and J calls come from TCRdb's annotation, not from the publication. Counted in this sample were about 3,600 distinct CDR3 sequences; approximately 15% of them appeared once. In total, the top ten clones hold about 23% of the sample.

Sequences SQVTM (CDR1) and ANQGSEA (CDR2) are obtained from the germline V gene. CDR3 length: 12 amino acids, cysteine to phenylalanine. The only DNA kept is the CDR3, 36 bases in frame from the first base. V was cut back by 6 bases and J by 5 bases, leaving a gap of 13 bases between them. This clonotype was sampled from a female donor with early-stage non-small cell lung cancer. The chain is encoded by TRBV29-1 joined to TRBJ2-5; the D gene is not confidently resolved. Here the sequenced sample was lung tumor tissue, taken at surgery. For the CDR3, the sequence is CSVRTRRETQYF. The bases are TGCAGCGTCAGAACCCGAAGGGAGACCCAGTACTTC. Here the CDR3 is joined to the reference TRBV29-1 and TRBJ2-5 genes, and the full variable domain is: SAVISQKPSRDICQRGTSLTIQCQVDSQVTMMFWYRQQPGQSLTLIATANQGSEATYESGFVIDKFPISRPNLTFSTLTVSNMSPEDSSIYLCSVRTRRETQYFGPGTRLLVL.